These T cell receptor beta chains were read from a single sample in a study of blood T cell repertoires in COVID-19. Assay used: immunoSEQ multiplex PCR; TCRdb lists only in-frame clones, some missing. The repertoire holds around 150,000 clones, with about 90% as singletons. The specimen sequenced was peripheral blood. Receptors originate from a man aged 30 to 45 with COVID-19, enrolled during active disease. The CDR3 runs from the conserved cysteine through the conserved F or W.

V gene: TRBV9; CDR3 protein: CASSVVPETEAFF
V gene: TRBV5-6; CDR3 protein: CASSLGGLGETQYF
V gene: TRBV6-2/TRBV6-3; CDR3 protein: CASSHRVVVNTEAFF
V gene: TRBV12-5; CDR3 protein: CASGSLTSPDTQYF
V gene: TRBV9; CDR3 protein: CASSVGLTGGEETQYF
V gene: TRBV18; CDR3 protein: CASSPLFPGREEAFF
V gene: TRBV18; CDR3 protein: CASSKDRAGYGYTF
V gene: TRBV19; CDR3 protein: CASSLGWTGGTEAFF
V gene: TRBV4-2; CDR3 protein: CASSQGGGAENEQFF
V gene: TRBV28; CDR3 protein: CASSFSGSVGYGYTF
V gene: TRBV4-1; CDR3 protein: CASSQGLPGGYTF
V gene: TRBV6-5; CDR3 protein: CASSYQGTTGNTIYF
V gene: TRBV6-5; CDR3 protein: CASTPGQGVTEAFF
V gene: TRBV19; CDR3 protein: CASSIQTGDNSPLHF
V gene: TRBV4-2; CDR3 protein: CASSVTSGYEQYF
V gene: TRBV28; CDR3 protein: CASSSPQEGQPQHF
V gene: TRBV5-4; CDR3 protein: CASSLSVGTAGNTEAFF
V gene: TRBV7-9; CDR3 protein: CASSLPLRGRNYGYTF
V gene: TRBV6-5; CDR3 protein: CASSKGLRFAEAFF
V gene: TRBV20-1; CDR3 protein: CSASSPSSTEQFF
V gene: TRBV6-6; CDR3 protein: CASSKTPTGYNSPLHF
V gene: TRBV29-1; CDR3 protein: CSVGGLAKNIQYF
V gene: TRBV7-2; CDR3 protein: CASSLSLDEKLFF
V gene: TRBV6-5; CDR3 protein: CASSRQGLGTEAFF
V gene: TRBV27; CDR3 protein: CASSFDGGLDGYTF
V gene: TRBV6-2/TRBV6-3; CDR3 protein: CASSFTGTAYNEQFF
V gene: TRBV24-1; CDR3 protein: CATSDFADGYTF
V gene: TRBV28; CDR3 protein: CASSSLGLNEKLFF
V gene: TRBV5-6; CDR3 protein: CASSRDRAGNTIYF